Many counts were recorded for the clone carrying this T cell receptor (beta chain). Antigen unknown. cDNA was made from roughly 470 ng RNA using alpha and beta constant primers. Using multiplexing indices, alpha and beta chain libraries were generated apart by chain-specific third strand synthesis. A single primer pair per chain amplified all rearrangements, with per-molecule barcodes. TCRdb independently ran MiXCR on the 5' RACE reads; one entry per CDR3 protein. The data contain fewer than 20,000 distinct CDR3 sequences, more than 7.5% of them seen just once; the ten biggest clones take up 20% to 25%. Antiretroviral therapy had run roughly three months, about 14 weeks, before follow-up blood collection. The repertoire came from unfractionated whole blood and reflected all unsorted peripheral T cells. These data are taken from a study of HIV-infected patients and healthy controls. The study's findings and limits: Size-matched repertoire data failed to replicate the apparent Gini index recovery after therapy in HIV-infected patients. HIV-infected repertoires had significantly higher mean Gini indices than controls, possibly reflecting oligoclonality. Untreated HIV+ repertoires had roughly threefold fewer distinct CDR3s and lower Shannon diversity than healthy controls.

This specimen consisted of blood, obtained during antiretroviral therapy. The receptor's source is an adult with HIV infection.

CDR3 loop: CASGLVQGGQAGYTF. The CDR3 region has the DNA TGTGCTAGTGGTTTGGTACAGGGGGGGCAAGCTGGCTACACCTTC. The chain carries TRBV12-5 and TRBJ1-2; 8 nucleotides align to TRBD1. The length of the CDR3 is 15 residues. The ends lost 0 bases at V and 7 bases at J; junction bases unmatched: 7. CDR1 is LGHNT and CDR2 is FRNRAP in the germline V gene. The variable domain in full, completed from reference TRBV12-5 and TRBJ1-2, reads DARVTQTPRHKVTEMGQEVTMRCQPILGHNTVFWYRQTMMQGLELLAYFRNRAPLDDSGMPKDRFSAEMPDATLATLKIQPSEPRDSAVYFCASGLVQGGQAGYTFGSGTRLTVV.